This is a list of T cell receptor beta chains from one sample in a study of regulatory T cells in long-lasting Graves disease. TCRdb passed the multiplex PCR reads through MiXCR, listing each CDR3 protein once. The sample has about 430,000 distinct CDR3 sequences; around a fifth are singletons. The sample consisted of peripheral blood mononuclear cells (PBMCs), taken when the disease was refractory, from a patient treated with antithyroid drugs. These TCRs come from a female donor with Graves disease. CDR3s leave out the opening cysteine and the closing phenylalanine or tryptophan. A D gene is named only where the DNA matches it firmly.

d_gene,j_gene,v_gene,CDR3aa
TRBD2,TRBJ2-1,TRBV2,ASSEVSGLAVYNEQF
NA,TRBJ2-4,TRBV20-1,SAPRGGWNIQY
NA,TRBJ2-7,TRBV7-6,ASSLGTPGTTGEQY
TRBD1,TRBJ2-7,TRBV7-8,ASSPQGQGVREQY
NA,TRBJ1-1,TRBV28,ASSFPGLMNTEAF
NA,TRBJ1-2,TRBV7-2,ASSPGFGHYAGYT
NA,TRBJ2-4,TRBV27,ASSSRTRGNIQY
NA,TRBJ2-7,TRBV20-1,SPRDFTSYEQY
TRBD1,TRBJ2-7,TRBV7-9,ASSPNAGGFVDEQY
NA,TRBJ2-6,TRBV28,ASTGRSGANVLT
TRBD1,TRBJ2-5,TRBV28,ASNPGQGGETQY
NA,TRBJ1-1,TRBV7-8,ASSSRDHNTEAF
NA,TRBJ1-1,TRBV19,ASSIGTELEAF
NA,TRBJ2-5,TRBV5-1,ASSGATGPRGETQY
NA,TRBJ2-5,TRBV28,ASSSPRRTQY
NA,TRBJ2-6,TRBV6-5,ASSYSTSSGANVLT
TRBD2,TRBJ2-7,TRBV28,ASSLVSGSIYEQY
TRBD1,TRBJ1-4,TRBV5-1,ASSSKEGTVNEKLF
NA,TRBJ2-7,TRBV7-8,ASSLEAGWAYEQY
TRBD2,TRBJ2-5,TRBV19,ASSVGLAGGQETQY
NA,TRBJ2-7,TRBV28,ASSFFQGFGTYEQY
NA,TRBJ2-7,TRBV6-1,ASSRRPTVSYEQY
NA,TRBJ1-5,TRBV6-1,ASRPLGEGYQPQH
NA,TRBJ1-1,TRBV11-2,ASSFLQPNTEAF
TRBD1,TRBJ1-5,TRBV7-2,ASSFKQGSNQPQH